Listed here is a single T cell receptor (beta chain). Its antigen is not known. The sample is drawn from a study of T cell repertoires in cytomegalovirus infection. Study as a whole: Selected CMV epitopes included recently identified HLA-C-restricted ones as well as well-studied HLA-B-restricted ones. Both a matching HLA type and CMV infection were indicated by public TCR beta signatures.

Each CDR3 protein is one row after TCRdb ran MiXCR on the reads. This sample carries hundreds of thousands of distinct CDR3 sequences, 29% of them seen once, and the ten largest clones take roughly 20%. The CDR3 length is 14 residues. Germline loops: CDR1 SGHVS, CDR2 FNYEAQ. V lost 1 base to trimming and J lost 5 bases, with 11 bases between them. General study results and limits: Accumulated public TCR beta family frequency recognized individuals carrying CMV together with the relevant HLA. The ex vivo response was dominated by HLA-C-restricted CMV-specific TCR beta clonotypes.

The source of this sequence is a human donor in good health (CMV status not recorded). Some clones in this sample may be carry-over from other donors' samples. The sample in question was cultured PBMCs, obtained from culture after CMV antigen stimulation. The genes are TRBV7-6 and TRBJ1-1; no firm D call. The CDR3 loop is CASSLGTTGTEAFF. The CDR3 DNA reads TGTGCCAGCAGCTTAGGTACCACGGGGACTGAAGCTTTCTTT.